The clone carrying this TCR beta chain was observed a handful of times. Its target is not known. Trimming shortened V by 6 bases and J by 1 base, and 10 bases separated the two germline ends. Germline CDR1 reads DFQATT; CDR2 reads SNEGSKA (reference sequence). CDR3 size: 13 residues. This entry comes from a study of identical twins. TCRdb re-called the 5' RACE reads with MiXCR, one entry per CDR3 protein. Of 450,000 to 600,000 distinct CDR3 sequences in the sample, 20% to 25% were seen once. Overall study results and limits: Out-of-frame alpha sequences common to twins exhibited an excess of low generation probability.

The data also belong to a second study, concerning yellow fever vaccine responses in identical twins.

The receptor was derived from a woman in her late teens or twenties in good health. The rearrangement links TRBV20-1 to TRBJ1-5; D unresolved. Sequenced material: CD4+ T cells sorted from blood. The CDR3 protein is CSAAEGSNQPQHF. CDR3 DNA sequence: TGCAGTGCCGCAGAAGGAAGCAATCAGCCCCAGCATTTT.